Shown below are 23 T cell receptor beta chains from a single sample sequenced in a study of cytomegalovirus exposure and HLA in healthy donors. The PCR contained 60 Vbeta and 13 Jbeta primers. The repertoire was sequenced with immunoSEQ multiplex PCR; TCRdb's copy has only in-frame clones and lacks some. The table includes approximately 120,000 clones, roughly 74% detected once. Material for sequencing was PBMCs. The source is a woman aged 50 to 60 in good health and CMV-seropositive.

The rearrangement links TRBV4-3 to TRBJ2-3; 7 nucleotides line up with TRBD2. Germline assignment: CDR1 LGHNA and CDR2 YSLEER. V gave up 0 bases and J gave up 6 bases; unmatched junction bases: 6. The CDR3 contains 15 residues. The CDR3 DNA is TGCGCCAGCAGCCAAGATGGGTGGGGAGGGGATACGCAGTATTTT. Translation gives CASSQDGWGGDTQYF.

The CDR3: CASRIVRQTGGNQPQHF. Written as DNA, the CDR3 is TGTGCCAGCAGGATCGTACGACAAACGGGGGGCAATCAGCCCCAGCATTTT. The rearrangement links TRBV6-7 to TRBJ1-5; maybe TRBD1 (5 bases). TRBV6-7 is annotated as an ORF whose role is uncertain. V dropped 6 bases and J dropped 2 bases, with 20 bases sitting between them. The length of the CDR3 is 17 residues.

V and J are TRBV2 and TRBJ2-4; 9 bases line up with TRBD1. The germline V gene has CDR1 SNHLY and CDR2 FYNNEI. V lost 8 bases, J lost 0 bases, and 23 bases stayed unmatched. This CDR3 contains 21 residues. The CDR3 here is CASGPQFRTGVNTGAKNIQYF. As DNA, the CDR3 is TGTGCCAGCGGTCCTCAGTTTCGGACAGGGGTTAATACAGGAGCCAAAAACATTCAGTACTTC.

The V call is TRBV19, the J call TRBJ1-2; 8 positions match TRBD1. With 5 bases clipped from V and 5 bases from J, the junction kept 4 bases outside the gene matches. The CDR3 covers 13 residues. Germline CDR1 and CDR2: LNHDA and SQIVND (reference sequence). CDR3 DNA: TGTGCCAGTAGTCCTACAGGGGGATATGGCTACACCTTC. Residues: CASSPTGGYGYTF.

This clone was detected only once. V gene TRBV9 combines with J gene TRBJ2-2; 9 positions agree with TRBD1. The CDR3 extends over 18 amino acids. V gave up 0 bases and J gave up 6 bases; unmatched junction bases: 12. Germline CDR1 is SGDLS and CDR2 is YYNGEE. The CDR3 spells CASSVGGQGSGGSGELFF. The CDR3 DNA reads TGTGCCAGCAGCGTAGGAGGACAGGGGTCAGGGGGTTCCGGGGAGCTGTTTTTT. The entire variable domain, with the rest obtained from reference TRBV9 and TRBJ2-2, is as follows: DSGVTQTPKHLITATGQRVTLRCSPRSGDLSVYWYQQSLDQGLQFLIQYYNGEERAKGNILERFSAQQFPDLHSELNLSSLELGDSALYFCASSVGGQGSGGSGELFFGEGSRLTVL.

This clone was detected only once. The chain has TRBV5-1 and TRBJ2-2, with D possibly matching TRBD1 (5 bases). The CDR3 has 16 residues. V dropped 4 bases and J dropped 1 base, with 14 bases sitting between them. Germline V gene data show CDR1 as SGHRS and CDR2 as YFSETQ. The CDR3 DNA is TGCGCCAGCAGCCCCCTCCTGACAGAGAACACCGGGGAGCTGTTTTTT. Translation: CASSPLLTENTGELFF.

This clone has only one observation. The chain combines TRBV19 with TRBJ1-4; the D gene is possibly TRBD1 (5 bases). The CDR3 sequence is 14 residues long. Germline loops: CDR1 LNHDA, CDR2 SQIVND (reference sequence). V lost 3 bases and J lost 7, with 12 bases in between. The CDR3 DNA sequence: TGTGCCAGTAGTATGCTGGGGGAGGCTGAAAAACTGTTTTTT. This encodes CASSMLGEAEKLFF.

This clone was found once. This chain uses TRBV11-2 with TRBJ1-6; no reliable D call. V lost 1 base and J lost 9, with 13 bases in between. Germline V gives CDR1 SGHAT, CDR2 FQNNGV. This CDR3 spans 15 amino acids. CDR3 amino acids: CASSLGLRAGSPLHF. The CDR3 DNA reads TGTGCCAGCAGCTTAGGCCTCCGAGCCGGTTCACCCCTCCACTTT.

This chain joins TRBV28 and TRBJ1-4; TRBD1 agrees at 9 bases. V lost 4 bases to trimming and J lost 6 bases; unmatched junction nucleotides: 6. This CDR3 is 15 amino acids long. From germline, CDR1 is MDHEN and CDR2 SYDVKM. Written as DNA, the CDR3 is TGTGCCAGCAGTTCTGCCGGGACAGGGTATGAAAAACTGTTTTTT. Its translation: CASSSAGTGYEKLFF.

The V and J genes are TRBV9 and TRBJ1-2; unclear D gene. CDR1 and CDR2 (germline): SGDLS, YYNGEE. The CDR3 consists of 14 residues. V was cut by 4 bases and J by 4 bases, with 14 bases left in between. CDR3 sequence reads: CASSPPSSGYGYTF. DNA of the CDR3: TGTGCCAGCAGCCCCCCTTCGTCGGGCTATGGCTACACCTTC.

The chain recombines TRBV10-1 with TRBJ2-1; 7 bases align to TRBD1. This CDR3 is built from 15 residues. V shed 2 bases and J 6 bases; nucleotides not matched to a gene: 7. CDR1 and CDR2 (germline): WNHNN, SYGVQD (reference sequence). CDR3 DNA: TGCGCCAGCAGTGAGGACAGGGTGGTACTCAATGAGCAGTTCTTC. Residues: CASSEDRVVLNEQFF.

The J gene is TRBJ2-3, the V gene TRBV9; TRBD2 aligns across 8 bases. V was clipped by 7 bases and J by 6 bases; unmatched bases: 10. This CDR3 contains 14 residues. In germline, CDR1 is SGDLS, CDR2 YYNGEE. The CDR3 sequence is CASAGGGLGDTQYF. DNA for the CDR3: TGTGCCAGCGCCGGCGGGGGGTTGGGGGATACGCAGTATTTT.

The genes are TRBV5-1 and TRBJ1-2; D unresolved. The germline V gene has CDR1 SGHRS and CDR2 YFSETQ. Trimming cost V 0 bases and J 4 bases, with 13 bases left between them. The length of the CDR3 is 15 residues. The CDR3 coding sequence is TGCGCCAGCAGCTTGGGTGCGGGATCTGGCTATGGCTACACCTTC. This codes for CASSLGAGSGYGYTF.

The chain recombines TRBV7-2 with TRBJ2-2, with 7 bases lining up with TRBD2. CDR1 and CDR2 from the germline V gene are SGHTA and FQGNSA. Trimming removed 5 bases from V and 3 bases from J; junction bases left unmatched: 12. The CDR3 is 17 residues long. The CDR3 DNA reads as TGTGCCAGCAGCCCGATAGTGTCACTAGCGTACACCGGGGAGCTGTTTTTT. Translating it yields CASSPIVSLAYTGELFF.

This clone was seen more than once but under ten times. The genes are TRBV4-1 and TRBJ1-3, with 9 nucleotides matching TRBD1. V was clipped by 4 bases and J by 2 bases; unmatched bases: 3. CDR3 size: 15 residues. Germline V gives CDR1 MGHRA, CDR2 YSYEKL. CDR3 DNA: TGCGCCAGCAGCCCGGGACAGGGTGCTGGAAACACCATATATTTT. The encoded protein is CASSPGQGAGNTIYF.

The genes are TRBV28 and TRBJ1-5; 7 nucleotides agree with TRBD1. The CDR3 runs to 18 residues. Germline V gene data show CDR1 as MDHEN and CDR2 as SYDVKM. With V trimmed by 3 bases and J by 5 bases, 16 bases remained unmatched. CDR3 residues: CASSFPPARRGRDQPQHF. The CDR3 region has the DNA TGTGCCAGCAGTTTTCCCCCCGCAAGGAGGGGGCGGGATCAGCCCCAGCATTTT.

The chain combines TRBV4-3 with TRBJ2-7; D unclear. CDR1 and CDR2 from the germline V gene are LGHNA and YSLEER. Trimming shortened V by 0 bases and J by 0 bases, and 9 bases separated the two germline ends. The CDR3 is 15 amino acids. The CDR3 protein is CASSQDNSLSYEQYF. The CDR3 coding sequence is TGCGCCAGCAGCCAAGATAACAGTCTCTCCTACGAGCAGTACTTC.

The genes are TRBV5-1 and TRBJ2-5, with a weak D call TRBD2 (6 bases). The CDR3 runs to 16 residues. The V gene's germline CDR1 is SGHRS and CDR2 YFSETQ. V lost 0 bases and J lost 3, with 15 bases in between. DNA for the CDR3: TGCGCCAGCAGCTTGGCCTGGAGGGTACAGAAAGAGACCCAGTACTTC. Encoded protein: CASSLAWRVQKETQYF.

The V gene is TRBV5-1, the J gene TRBJ1-2; D is possibly TRBD1 (5 bases). CDR3 length: 12 amino acids. Per germline, CDR1 SGHRS and CDR2 YFSETQ. Between the trimmed V and J ends, which lost 6 bases and 4 bases, there was a span of 10 bases. The CDR3 sequence: CASTAGPYGYTF. The CDR3 DNA follows: TGCGCCAGCACTGCGGGGCCCTATGGCTACACCTTC.

The rearrangement uses TRBV9 and TRBJ2-2; 11 bases line up with TRBD2. CDR1 is SGDLS, CDR2 YYNGEE, per germline. The trim removed 4 bases at V and 7 bases at J, leaving 9 bases unmatched. The CDR3 runs 16 residues. CDR3 in amino acids: CASSPSGGPFDGELFF. The CDR3 DNA follows: TGTGCCAGCAGCCCTAGCGGGGGGCCTTTTGACGGGGAGCTGTTTTTT.

This rearrangement joins TRBV5-6 to TRBJ2-3; the D is unclear. V was clipped by 0 bases and J by 6 bases, with 11 bases between them. Germline V gene lookup returns CDR1 SGHDT and CDR2 YYEEEE. CDR3 length: 14 amino acids. CDR3 DNA sequence: TGTGCCAGCAGCTTGGGAACTCGGTCGGATACGCAGTATTTT. Translation gives CASSLGTRSDTQYF.

The CDR3: CSAQTDTPGSPLHF. The CDR3 DNA reads as TGCAGCGCACAAACCGACACCCCGGGATCACCCCTCCACTTT. The V and J genes are TRBV29-1 and TRBJ1-6; D uncertain. The length of the CDR3 is 14 residues. Looked up from germline, CDR1 is SQVTM and CDR2 is ANQGSEA. V lost 7 bases and J 10 bases, leaving 20 bases between the germline ends.

The J gene is TRBJ2-7, the V gene TRBV5-6; D is perhaps TRBD1 (5 bases). The CDR3 is made up of 15 amino acids. The germline V and J ends were trimmed by 3 bases and 5 bases, with 18 bases remaining between them. CDR1 is SGHDT and CDR2 is YYEEEE in the germline V gene. This CDR3 is CASSSMRQFFHEQYF. The CDR3 DNA sequence: TGTGCCAGCAGCTCTATGCGACAGTTCTTTCACGAGCAGTACTTC.